The present entry profiles one T cell receptor (beta chain) with its context. Its antigen is not identified. The CDR3 spans 17 residues. The V gene's germline CDR1 is SGHNT and CDR2 YENEEA. J was trimmed by 7 bases and V by 0 bases; bases with no gene match: 8. The sample belongs to a study of cytomegalovirus exposure and HLA in healthy donors. The study, taken as a whole, reports: Productive rates of about 87% or about 30% were seen for most TCR beta V segments in an earlier analysis. The study carried out a later analysis of TCR beta sequences. It associated around 17,000 of them with specific HLA alleles at a false discovery rate of 0.05. When the data were analyzed later, several of the most significant clusters appeared to be linked to common viral pathogens. TCR beta V- and J-gene trimming, according to a later analysis, was linked to a missense DCLRE1C variant.

Primers for the PCR totalled 60 Vbeta and 13 Jbeta. Using immunoSEQ multiplex PCR, the repertoire was profiled, and TCRdb retains in-frame clones only, with some absent. The sample holds 150,000 to 200,000 clones, about 83% seen once. Source material: PBMCs. V gene TRBV11-3 combines with J gene TRBJ2-5; 13 bases line up with TRBD2. The sequence came from a man between 40 and 49 years old in good health and CMV-seropositive. The CDR3 reads CASSLELAGGLAATQYF. CDR3 sequence (DNA): TGTGCCAGCAGCTTAGAACTAGCGGGAGGGTTGGCGGCGACCCAGTACTTC.